These 8 T cell receptor beta chains were sequenced from one sample in a study of T cell responses to AZD1222 COVID-19 vaccine. TCRdb's copy holds only in-frame clones and misses some; the assay was immunoSEQ multiplex PCR. The profile shows about 150,000 clones, under 95% of them singletons. The sequences come from peripheral blood, collected 28 days after the second AZD1222 dose. Receptors were obtained from an adult who received the AZD1222 COVID-19 vaccine.

The V call is TRBV7-9, the J call TRBJ2-7; no clear D gene. Germline CDR1 is SEHNR and CDR2 is FQNEAQ (reference sequence). Trimming removed 4 bases from V and 2 bases from J, with 6 bases in between. The CDR3 extends over 12 amino acids. The CDR3: CASSYSAYEQYF. The CDR3 coding sequence is TGTGCCAGCAGCTACAGTGCCTACGAGCAGTACTTC.

CDR3 nucleotide sequence: TGTGCCTGGATCGGGACAGACCACCTGTACTCTGGGGCCAACGTCCTGACTTTC. It codes for CAWIGTDHLYSGANVLTF. The chain joins TRBV30 to TRBJ2-6, with 7 bases fitting TRBD1. After removal of 4 bases from V and 0 bases from J, the junction contained 12 bases not matched to a gene. CDR1 GTSNPN and CDR2 SVGIG come from the germline V gene (reference sequence). The CDR3 covers 18 residues. Using reference TRBV30 and TRBJ2-6 for the parts outside the CDR3, the full variable domain is SQTIHQWPATLVQPVGSPLSLECTVEGTSNPNLYWYRQAAGRGLQLLFYSVGIGQISSEVPQNLSASRPQDRQFILSSKKLLLSDSGFYLCAWIGTDHLYSGANVLTFGAGSRLTVL.

The rearrangement joins TRBV6-5 to TRBJ2-7, with TRBD1 identical over 8 bases. From germline, CDR1 is MNHEY and CDR2 SVGAGI. The CDR3 is made up of 14 amino acids. Germline trimming cut 7 bases from V and 1 base from J; bases unmatched to any gene: 6. CDR3 coding DNA: TGTGCCAGCAACCCGGGACAGGCATCCTACGAGCAGTACTTC. This codes for CASNPGQASYEQYF.

The V gene is TRBV9, the J gene TRBJ2-5; D is perhaps TRBD2 (5 bases). This CDR3 region has 12 residues. Germline values: CDR1 SGDLS, CDR2 YYNGEE. V gave up 3 bases and J gave up 5 bases, with 8 bases separating them. In DNA, the CDR3 is TGTGCCAGCAGCGCGGGGATTGAGACCCAGTACTTC. Translated: CASSAGIETQYF. The variable domain in full, completed from reference TRBV9 and TRBJ2-5, reads DSGVTQTPKHLITATGQRVTLRCSPRSGDLSVYWYQQSLDQGLQFLIQYYNGEERAKGNILERFSAQQFPDLHSELNLSSLELGDSALYFCASSAGIETQYFGPGTRLLVL.

The CDR3 loop reads CASSVRGQRDGYTF. CDR3 DNA sequence: TGTGCCAGCAGTGTCCGGGGCCAAAGGGATGGCTACACCTTC. J is TRBJ1-2 and V is TRBV27; possible D gene TRBD1, 5 bases. This CDR3 has 14 residues. Trimming cost V 5 bases and J 6 bases, with 16 bases left between them. CDR1 and CDR2 (germline): MNHEY, SMNVEV (reference sequence).

The V and J genes are TRBV5-8 and TRBJ2-3; D unclear. Per the germline V gene, CDR1 is SGHTS and CDR2 is YDEGEE. The germline V and J ends were trimmed by 2 bases and 0 bases, with 19 bases remaining between them. This CDR3 is 18 amino acids long. CDR3 coding DNA: TGTGCCAGCAGCTTAGTCATAACAAGTCTGGGAAGCACAGATACGCAGTATTTT. Residues: CASSLVITSLGSTDTQYF.

V is TRBV28 and J is TRBJ2-1, with 10 nucleotides matching TRBD1. Germline V gene data show CDR1 as MDHEN and CDR2 as SYDVKM. V lost 4 bases to trimming and J lost 4 bases; unmatched junction nucleotides: 4. The CDR3 runs to 15 residues. The CDR3 DNA is TGTGCCAGCAGTTACCGGGACAGGGGATACAATGAGCAGTTCTTC. Protein product: CASSYRDRGYNEQFF.

The rearrangement links TRBV24-1 to TRBJ2-7, with a possible D match to TRBD2 (6 bases). The V gene's germline CDR1 is KGHDR and CDR2 SFDVKD. The CDR3 spans 11 residues. V shed 8 bases and J shed 7 bases, with 11 bases lying between them. The CDR3 sequence: CATTYRGEQYF. Written as DNA, the CDR3 is TGTGCCACCACATATCGGGGGGAGCAGTACTTC.